The next 26 T cell receptor beta chains were all read from a single sample in a study of shared clonotypes between healthy human individuals. The table came from immunoSEQ multiplex PCR; TCRdb's copy has only in-frame clones and leaves some out. The table lists hundreds of thousands of clones, 73% of them singletons. Material for sequencing was memory CD4+ T cells sorted from blood. Subset here: CD45RA-negative fraction. All receptors come from a woman in her twenties or thirties in good health.

This clone was found a few times. The V call is TRBV6-5, the J call TRBJ2-5; TRBD1 aligns across 9 bases. In germline, CDR1 is MNHEY, CDR2 SVGAGI. This CDR3 comprises 13 residues. Trimming removed 6 bases from V and 6 bases from J; junction bases left unmatched: 5. The CDR3 sequence is CASSLQGAKTQYF. The CDR3 region has the DNA TGTGCCAGCAGCCTACAGGGGGCGAAGACCCAGTACTTC.

This clone was seen a few times. As DNA, the CDR3 is TGCGCCAGCCGGGCCGTTTCGGACAGGAACACTGAAGCTTTCTTT. Protein sequence: CASRAVSDRNTEAFF. The chain recombines TRBV5-1 with TRBJ1-1, with D perhaps TRBD1 (6 bases). Germline CDR1 SGHRS, CDR2 YFSETQ. V shed 7 bases and J shed 1 base, with 17 bases lying between them. The CDR3 is made up of 15 amino acids.

This clone was counted once. This sequence joins TRBV7-2 and TRBJ2-7; 11 bases agree with TRBD2. V shed 1 base and J 3 bases; nucleotides not matched to a gene: 2. The germline gives CDR1 SGHTA, CDR2 FQGNSA. The CDR3 is 15 amino acids. CDR3 loop: CASSLDLAGGYEQYF. CDR3 DNA: TGTGCCAGCAGCTTAGATCTAGCGGGAGGCTACGAGCAGTACTTC.

V usage is TRBV6-6 and J usage is TRBJ1-4, with D possibly being TRBD1 (5 bases). The CDR3 totals 13 residues. Per germline, CDR1 MNHNY and CDR2 SVGAGI (reference sequence). Trimming removed 7 bases at V and 7 bases at J, with 13 bases between. The CDR3: CASKMGGSEKLFF. As DNA, the CDR3 is TGTGCCAGCAAGATGGGGGGTTCTGAAAAACTGTTTTTT.

This clone has only a few counts. This sequence joins TRBV6-1 and TRBJ1-2; D possibly corresponds to TRBD1 (6 bases). V was trimmed by 2 bases and J by 11 bases, leaving 18 bases between them. The CDR3 has 14 amino acids. Germline CDR1 reads MNHNS; CDR2 reads SASEGT. The CDR3 region has the DNA TGTGCCAGCAGTGAAATGTCGACGGGGACACCTTACACCTTC. Protein product: CASSEMSTGTPYTF.

This clone appeared a single time. CDR3 region: CASSFVGSGRAGVEDTQYF. The CDR3 nucleotides read TGTGCCAGCAGTTTCGTTGGTAGCGGGAGGGCCGGGGTGGAAGATACGCAGTATTTT. The chain combines TRBV28 with TRBJ2-3, with 11 bases matching TRBD2. V gave up 3 bases and J gave up 5 bases; unmatched junction bases: 16. From germline, CDR1 is MDHEN and CDR2 SYDVKM. CDR3 length equals 19 residues.

V usage is TRBV6-1 and J usage is TRBJ1-6; 10 nucleotides align to TRBD1. Germline values: CDR1 MNHNS, CDR2 SASEGT. Losses at the gene ends were 5 bases for V and 8 bases for J; bases not matched to a gene: 6. The CDR3 contains 15 residues. This CDR3 is CASSKMTGGYSPLHF. The CDR3 coding sequence is TGTGCCAGCAGTAAAATGACAGGGGGCTATTCACCCCTCCACTTT.

This rearrangement joins TRBV28 to TRBJ2-1; the D gene is possibly TRBD2 (5 bases). The CDR3 spans 14 residues. CDR1 MDHEN and CDR2 SYDVKM come from the germline V gene. V lost 7 bases and J 0 bases, leaving 10 bases between the germline ends. Written as DNA, the CDR3 is TGTGCCAGCAATGCGGAGGTCTCCTACAATGAGCAGTTCTTC. Translated: CASNAEVSYNEQFF.

The rearrangement uses TRBV6-1 and TRBJ1-2; D uncertain. The CDR3 contains 12 residues. CDR1 and CDR2 (germline): MNHNS, SASEGT. V was cut by 2 bases and J by 7 bases, with 8 bases left in between. The CDR3 is CASSEPLRGYTF. CDR3 nucleotide sequence: TGTGCCAGCAGTGAACCCCTTCGTGGCTACACCTTC.

The chain has TRBV27 and TRBJ1-4; D unclear. The CDR3 covers 14 residues. V was clipped by 2 bases and J by 1 base, with 5 bases between them. Germline-derived CDR1 and CDR2 are MNHEY and SMNVEV (reference sequence). CDR3 amino acids: CASSLGRTNEKLFF. DNA of the CDR3: TGTGCCAGCAGTTTAGGGCGAACTAATGAAAAACTGTTTTTT.

J is TRBJ2-6 and V is TRBV11-2; D may correspond to TRBD1 or TRBD2 (7 bases each). The CDR3 is made up of 19 amino acids. Trimming removed 3 bases at V and 0 bases at J, with 18 bases between. Per the germline V gene, CDR1 is SGHAT and CDR2 is FQNNGV. Here the CDR3 DNA reads TGTGCCAGCAGCTTTTCGGTCGGCAGGGGGGGCTCTGGGGCCAACGTCCTGACTTTC. This translates into CASSFSVGRGGSGANVLTF.

The chain uses TRBV29-1 and TRBJ1-2, with D unclear. Trimming left V 1 base short and J 8 bases short, with 11 bases between. Looked up from germline, CDR1 is SQVTM and CDR2 is ANQGSEA. The CDR3 length is 12 residues. The CDR3, as DNA: TGCAGCGTTGAAGGGAGGACGGAGGGCTACACCTTC. Translated, it gives CSVEGRTEGYTF.

The rearrangement joins TRBV19 to TRBJ2-2, with 9 nucleotides matching TRBD2. The CDR3 loop spans 14 amino acids. Germline V gene sequence: CDR1 LNHDA, CDR2 SQIVND (reference sequence). The V gene end was trimmed by 9 bases and the J gene end by 5 bases; junction bases not matched to a gene: 7. The DNA for the CDR3 is TGTGCCAGCCCCGATACTAGCGGGACCGGGGAGCTGTTTTTT. Protein product: CASPDTSGTGELFF.

The rearrangement links TRBV6-5 to TRBJ1-1; 7 bases are a match to TRBD1. This CDR3 has 13 amino acids. Trimming removed 6 bases from V and 3 bases from J; junction bases left unmatched: 4. The germline CDR1 and CDR2 sequences are MNHEY and SVGAGI. The CDR3 reads CASRKQGYTEAFF. The DNA of the CDR3 is TGTGCCAGCAGAAAACAGGGGTACACTGAAGCTTTCTTT.

This rearrangement joins TRBV5-6 to TRBJ2-7; D unresolved. Germline lookup yields CDR1 SGHDT and CDR2 YYEEEE. V lost 2 bases and J lost 3, with 12 bases in between. This CDR3 region has 14 residues. The CDR3 nucleotides read TGTGCCAGCAGCTTACGGAGCCCTCTCTACGAGCAGTACTTC. Protein: CASSLRSPLYEQYF.

The rearrangement joins TRBV5-1 to TRBJ2-7; 11 bases map to TRBD2. The ends lost 3 bases at V and 5 bases at J; junction bases unmatched: 10. The germline V gene encodes CDR1 SGHRS and CDR2 YFSETQ. The length of the CDR3 is 16 residues. CDR3 region: CASSSSALAGVHEQYF. As DNA, the CDR3 is TGCGCCAGCAGCTCCAGTGCACTAGCGGGAGTCCACGAGCAGTACTTC.

The J gene is TRBJ1-5, the V gene TRBV28, with TRBD1 matching 8 bases. Germline V gives CDR1 MDHEN, CDR2 SYDVKM. The CDR3 sequence is 15 residues long. After removal of 6 bases from V and 6 bases from J, the junction contained 10 bases not matched to a gene. CDR3 bases: TGTGCCAGCAGGGAGGCCTCAGGGGGCTTTCAGCCCCAGCATTTT. Its translation is CASREASGGFQPQHF.

The chain employs TRBV18 and TRBJ1-4, with D possibly matching TRBD1 (6 bases). The V gene's germline CDR1 is KGHSH and CDR2 LQKENI. This CDR3 is built from 13 residues. Trimming took off 5 bases at V and 5 bases at J, with 9 bases between the two ends. The CDR3 here is CASSTGLNEKLFF. CDR3 in DNA: TGTGCCAGCTCAACAGGGTTGAATGAAAAACTGTTTTTT.

Here the CDR3 reads CASSQEGVDNEQFF. The CDR3 nucleotides read TGTGCCAGCAGCCAAGAAGGAGTGGATAATGAGCAGTTCTTC. V and J are TRBV4-2 and TRBJ2-1; the D is unclear. Germline CDR1 is LGHNA and CDR2 is YNFKEQ. The CDR3 is made up of 14 amino acids. The V gene lost 0 bases and the J gene lost 7 bases, with 10 bases spanning the gap.

The J gene is TRBJ2-1, the V gene TRBV19, with 11 bases identical to TRBD2. The CDR3 extends over 15 amino acids. Unmatched junction bases numbered 4, after V lost 5 bases and J lost 4 bases. The germline V gene has CDR1 LNHDA and CDR2 SQIVND (reference sequence). The CDR3 is CASSEGLAAYNEQFF. In DNA form, the CDR3 reads TGTGCCAGTAGTGAGGGACTAGCGGCTTACAATGAGCAGTTCTTC.

V is TRBV5-1 and J is TRBJ1-6, with D hard to call. Germline loops: CDR1 SGHRS, CDR2 YFSETQ. The CDR3 has 13 residues. Trimming removed 4 bases from V and 9 bases from J, with 11 bases in between. This CDR3 reads CASSRDLSSPLHF. The CDR3 bases are TGCGCCAGCAGCAGAGACCTCTCTTCACCCCTCCACTTT.

The V gene is TRBV29-1, the J gene TRBJ2-3; D is ambiguous. Germline loops: CDR1 SQVTM, CDR2 ANQGSEA. This CDR3 is built from 17 residues. Trimming stripped 4 bases from V and 0 bases from J, with 20 bases between. CDR3 loop: CSVAGLVGDPSTDTQYF. As DNA, the CDR3 is TGCAGCGTTGCTGGTCTTGTTGGGGATCCTAGCACAGATACGCAGTATTTT.

The V and J genes are TRBV28 and TRBJ2-3; 8 nucleotides align to TRBD2. The CDR3 has 13 residues. Germline loops: CDR1 MDHEN, CDR2 SYDVKM. Trimming cost V 9 bases and J 2 bases; bases outside gene matches: 4. The CDR3: CASKAGDTDTQYF. The CDR3 nucleotides read TGTGCCAGTAAAGCGGGGGACACAGATACGCAGTATTTT.

CDR3 nucleotide sequence: TGTGCCAGCAGCTTAGGGGTCGGAGAAGAGACCCAGTACTTC. This gives the protein CASSLGVGEETQYF. The chain uses TRBV7-9 and TRBJ2-5; D is unresolved. CDR3 size: 14 residues. Trimming took off 1 base at V and 3 bases at J, with 9 bases between the two ends. CDR1 and CDR2 (germline): SEHNR, FQNEAQ (reference sequence). Using reference TRBV7-9 and TRBJ2-5 for the parts outside the CDR3, the full variable domain is DTGVSQNPRHKITKRGQNVTFRCDPISEHNRLYWYRQTLGQGPEFLTYFQNEAQLEKSRLLSDRFSAERPKGSFSTLEIQRTEQGDSAMYLCASSLGVGEETQYFGPGTRLLVL.

The CDR3 sequence is CASSEREGGELFF. CDR3 DNA sequence: TGTGCCAGCAGCGAACGAGAGGGCGGGGAGCTGTTTTTT. The chain recombines TRBV7-3 with TRBJ2-2; perhaps TRBD2 as D (5 bases). The V end lost 5 bases, the J end lost 7 bases, and 11 bases lay between the germline ends. The CDR3 is 13 amino acids. Germline values: CDR1 SGHTA, CDR2 FQGTGA.

This sequence joins TRBV25-1 and TRBJ2-1; 7 bases agree with TRBD2. CDR1 is MGHDK and CDR2 is SYGVNS in the germline V gene. This CDR3 has 17 residues. Losses at the gene ends were 2 bases for V and 4 bases for J; bases not matched to a gene: 11. CDR3 residues: CASSEDGVTSAYNEQFF. CDR3 bases: TGTGCCAGCAGTGAAGATGGGGTAACTAGCGCTTACAATGAGCAGTTCTTC.